This T cell receptor (beta chain) was sequenced in a study of PD-1 blockade in mismatch repair-deficient tumors. Across the study: Patients had fewer than 15 mismatch repair-deficient cancer types and were previously treated and progressing.

As for this clone: Antigen: not known.

Study-wide results and caveats: Rapid post-treatment expansion, then contraction, generally preceding radiologic response, marked tumor-resident clones.

Every patient had mismatch repair deficiency by PCR or immunohistochemistry. TCRs were sequenced from a few patients responding to pembrolizumab. The method was immunoSEQ multiplex PCR; TCRdb's version includes in-frame clones alone and lacks a portion of them. The repertoire holds tens of thousands of clones, around 80% seen once, with 4.5% to 6% in the top ten. The sample consisted of peripheral blood, taken 2 weeks after starting pembrolizumab. This TCR was sampled from an adult with mismatch repair-deficient cancer.

CDR3 loop: CASSKAPWNFNEQFF. The CDR3 nucleotides read TGTGCCAGCAGCAAAGCCCCCTGGAATTTCAATGAGCAGTTCTTC. The chain joins TRBV7-6 to TRBJ2-1; D ambiguous. CDR3 size: 15 residues. Between the trimmed V and J ends, which lost 5 bases and 6 bases, there was a span of 17 bases. The V gene's germline CDR1 is SGHVS and CDR2 FNYEAQ.